These 15 T cell receptor beta chains came from one sample sequenced in a study of shared clonotypes between healthy human individuals. Naive-designated CD8 cells lacked CD45RO, were positively enriched for CCR7, and omitted terminally differentiated effector memory CD45RA+ cells. Clones were read by immunoSEQ multiplex PCR, and TCRdb kept only the in-frame ones, dropping some. The sample includes about 2,200,000 clones, approximately 94% seen only once; the top ten take approximately 1.7%. Specimen: naive CD8+ T cells from PBMCs. These receptors were obtained from a man aged 18 to 29 in good health. Some clones in this sample may be carry-over from other donors' samples.

The chain has TRBV2 and TRBJ2-5; TRBD2 matches 10 bases. Trimming took 0 bases from V and 5 from J; bases not matched to a gene: 3. The germline gives CDR1 SNHLY, CDR2 FYNNEI. The CDR3 is made up of 15 amino acids. The CDR3 nucleotides are TGTGCCAGCAGTGAAGCGCTAGCGGGAGACGAGACCCAGTACTTC. Translating it yields CASSEALAGDETQYF.

The chain uses TRBV27 and TRBJ2-7, with 7 bases aligning to TRBD1. V lost 8 bases to trimming and J lost 5 bases; unmatched junction nucleotides: 12. The germline gives CDR1 MNHEY, CDR2 SMNVEV (reference sequence). This CDR3 contains 14 residues. CDR3 residues: CASAFYPTGDEQYF. CDR3 DNA sequence: TGTGCCAGCGCCTTTTACCCCACAGGGGACGAGCAGTACTTC.

This clone is a singleton in its sample. The gene calls are TRBV9 and TRBJ2-1; D possibly uses TRBD1 or TRBD2 (5 bases each). The ends were cut back, 2 bases at V and 2 bases at J, with 14 bases in the middle. The germline V gene encodes CDR1 SGDLS and CDR2 YYNGEE. CDR3 size: 16 residues. The CDR3 reads CASSVLGVGPYNEQFF. The CDR3 region has the DNA TGTGCCAGCAGCGTTCTGGGGGTTGGCCCCTACAATGAGCAGTTCTTC.

As regards this clone: Other DNA variants within this sample encode the same CDR3. This chain connects TRBV7-8 to TRBJ2-3, with 8 bases lining up with TRBD2. CDR1 is SGHVS and CDR2 is FQNEAQ in the germline V gene. The J segment lost 1 base and the V segment lost 3 bases, leaving 0 bases of the junction unmatched. The CDR3 extends over 14 amino acids. In DNA form, the CDR3 reads TGTGCCAGCAGCTTTAGCGGGGGCACAGATACGCAGTATTTT. Its protein is CASSFSGGTDTQYF.

The rearrangement uses TRBV2 and TRBJ2-5, with TRBD2 matching over 9 bases. This CDR3 has 15 amino acids. Germline-derived CDR1 and CDR2 are SNHLY and FYNNEI. J lost 2 bases, V lost 2 bases, and 3 bases had no gene match. This chain's CDR3 is CASSERLAGQETQYF. DNA for the CDR3: TGTGCCAGCAGTGAAAGGCTAGCGGGACAAGAGACCCAGTACTTC.

The CDR3 nucleotides read TGTGCCAGCAGCCAAGATTATTCTGGGACAGGGGGAAACACCATATATTTT. It encodes CASSQDYSGTGGNTIYF. V usage is TRBV14 and J usage is TRBJ1-3, with TRBD1 matching over 9 bases. This CDR3 region has 17 residues. The germline CDR1 and CDR2 sequences are SGHDN and FVKESK. Losses at the gene ends were 0 bases for V and 4 bases for J; bases not matched to a gene: 7.

Regarding this clone: This specimen includes other DNA sequences encoding the same CDR3. The chain combines TRBV28 with TRBJ2-7; the match to TRBD2 covers 10 bases. Germline loops: CDR1 MDHEN, CDR2 SYDVKM. This CDR3 spans 15 amino acids. Trimming cost V 3 bases and J 0 bases; bases outside gene matches: 2. CDR3 amino acids: CASSFGLADSYEQYF. The CDR3 DNA is TGTGCCAGCAGTTTCGGACTAGCGGACTCCTACGAGCAGTACTTC.

The CDR3: CASSLGQTDGYTF. The CDR3 nucleotides read TGTGCCAGCAGCTTAGGCCAGACCGATGGCTACACCTTC. This chain links TRBV7-9 with TRBJ1-2; D gene unclear. Germline assignment: CDR1 SEHNR and CDR2 FQNEAQ (reference sequence). CDR3 length: 13 residues. Trimming cost V 1 base and J 6 bases, with 9 bases left between them. The full variable domain, completed using reference TRBV7-9 and TRBJ1-2, is DTGVSQNPRHKITKRGQNVTFRCDPISEHNRLYWYRQTLGQGPEFLTYFQNEAQLEKSRLLSDRFSAERPKGSFSTLEIQRTEQGDSAMYLCASSLGQTDGYTFGSGTRLTVV.

This clone is a singleton in its sample. This CDR3 reads CASSLRRQGPLFGELFF. CDR3 nucleotides: TGTGCCAGCAGTTTACGGAGACAGGGGCCCTTATTCGGGGAGCTGTTTTTT. The V gene is TRBV27, the J gene TRBJ2-2; TRBD1 matches 8 bases. The CDR3 runs 17 residues. V dropped 2 bases and J dropped 7; count of bases not matched to a gene: 12. The germline V gene has CDR1 MNHEY and CDR2 SMNVEV (reference sequence).

This clone was found a few times. The CDR3 here is CASSPEKRNTEAFF. For the CDR3, the DNA is TGTGCCAGCAGTCCAGAGAAGAGGAACACTGAAGCTTTCTTT. V is TRBV6-6 and J is TRBJ1-1; D remains unclear. The CDR3 has 14 amino acids. Germline CDR1 MNHNY, CDR2 SVGAGI (reference sequence). V lost 5 bases, J lost 1 base, and 11 bases lay in between.

The CDR3 protein is CASSLTEHTGELFF. The CDR3 region has the DNA TGTGCCAGCAGTTTGACAGAGCACACCGGGGAGCTGTTTTTT. The rearrangement uses TRBV2 and TRBJ2-2; perhaps TRBD1 as D (5 bases). In germline, CDR1 is SNHLY, CDR2 FYNNEI. The CDR3 loop spans 14 amino acids. With 5 bases removed from V and 3 bases from J, the gap between germline ends came to 10 bases.

The chain combines TRBV7-6 with TRBJ1-2, with 8 bases fitting TRBD1. Trimming cost V 5 bases and J 5 bases; bases outside gene matches: 4. The germline V gene has CDR1 SGHVS and CDR2 FNYEAQ. The CDR3 is 13 residues long. Here the CDR3 DNA reads TGTGCCAGCAGCGTACAGGGGGGGTATGGCTACACCTTC. Amino acids: CASSVQGGYGYTF.

The V call is TRBV6-1, the J call TRBJ2-7; no clear D gene. Trimming cost V 5 bases and J 2 bases, with 10 bases left between them. Germline V lookup: CDR1 MNHNS, CDR2 SASEGT. CDR3 length: 13 amino acids. CDR3 in DNA: TGTGCCAGCAGTTCCCGGGCGGCCTACGAGCAGTACTTC. As protein: CASSSRAAYEQYF.

The V gene is TRBV29-1, the J gene TRBJ2-7, with TRBD2 identical over 7 bases. V trimming: 3 bases; J trimming: 3 bases; junction bases outside the gene matches: 8. Germline-derived CDR1 and CDR2 are SQVTM and ANQGSEA. The CDR3 length is 14 residues. The CDR3 region has the DNA TGCAGCGTTGATATCCCGGGAGGCAACTACGAGCAGTACTTC. Residues: CSVDIPGGNYEQYF.

CDR3 region: CASREGLTSWDTQYF. The DNA for the CDR3 is TGTGCCAGCAGAGAGGGACTAACTAGTTGGGATACGCAGTATTTT. This chain uses TRBV6-1 with TRBJ2-3, with TRBD2 identical over 7 bases. V trimming: 6 bases; J trimming: 6 bases; junction bases outside the gene matches: 12. Germline V CDR1 and CDR2: MNHNS, SASEGT. This CDR3 comprises 15 residues.